This TCR beta chain was obtained from a study of shared clonotypes between healthy human individuals. Across the study: A donor's plate count was three for CD4 naive and three for CD4 memory; CD8 naive had two and CD8 memory one.

CD45RO-negative cells were positively selected for CCR7, leaving out terminally differentiated effector memory CD45RA+ cells. V was pared by 3 bases and J by 2 bases, with 10 bases of the junction left unmatched. The CDR3 is 16 amino acids. Germline CDR1 reads SGHRS; CDR2 reads YFSETQ. Once extracted for a subset, genomic DNA was divided evenly among several immunoSEQ plates. Some clones are missing from TCRdb's copy, which holds only in-frame ones; the method was immunoSEQ multiplex PCR. The table shows some 2 million clones, with about 95% occurring only once. Overall study findings and caveats: Researchers found naive subsets generally carried larger estimated richness than memory subsets. Even with large depth, rarefaction showed that sorted-subset sequencing was incomplete.

About this clone itself: Its antigen remains unidentified.

This receptor was identified in a man between 18 and 35 years old in good health. The genes are TRBV5-1 and TRBJ2-7; 8 nucleotides agree with TRBD1. Specimen: naive CD8+ T cells sorted from blood. CDR3 in DNA: TGCGCCAGCAGCTGGGGACAGGCTAGAGGAACCTACGAGCAGTACTTC. Translation: CASSWGQARGTYEQYF.